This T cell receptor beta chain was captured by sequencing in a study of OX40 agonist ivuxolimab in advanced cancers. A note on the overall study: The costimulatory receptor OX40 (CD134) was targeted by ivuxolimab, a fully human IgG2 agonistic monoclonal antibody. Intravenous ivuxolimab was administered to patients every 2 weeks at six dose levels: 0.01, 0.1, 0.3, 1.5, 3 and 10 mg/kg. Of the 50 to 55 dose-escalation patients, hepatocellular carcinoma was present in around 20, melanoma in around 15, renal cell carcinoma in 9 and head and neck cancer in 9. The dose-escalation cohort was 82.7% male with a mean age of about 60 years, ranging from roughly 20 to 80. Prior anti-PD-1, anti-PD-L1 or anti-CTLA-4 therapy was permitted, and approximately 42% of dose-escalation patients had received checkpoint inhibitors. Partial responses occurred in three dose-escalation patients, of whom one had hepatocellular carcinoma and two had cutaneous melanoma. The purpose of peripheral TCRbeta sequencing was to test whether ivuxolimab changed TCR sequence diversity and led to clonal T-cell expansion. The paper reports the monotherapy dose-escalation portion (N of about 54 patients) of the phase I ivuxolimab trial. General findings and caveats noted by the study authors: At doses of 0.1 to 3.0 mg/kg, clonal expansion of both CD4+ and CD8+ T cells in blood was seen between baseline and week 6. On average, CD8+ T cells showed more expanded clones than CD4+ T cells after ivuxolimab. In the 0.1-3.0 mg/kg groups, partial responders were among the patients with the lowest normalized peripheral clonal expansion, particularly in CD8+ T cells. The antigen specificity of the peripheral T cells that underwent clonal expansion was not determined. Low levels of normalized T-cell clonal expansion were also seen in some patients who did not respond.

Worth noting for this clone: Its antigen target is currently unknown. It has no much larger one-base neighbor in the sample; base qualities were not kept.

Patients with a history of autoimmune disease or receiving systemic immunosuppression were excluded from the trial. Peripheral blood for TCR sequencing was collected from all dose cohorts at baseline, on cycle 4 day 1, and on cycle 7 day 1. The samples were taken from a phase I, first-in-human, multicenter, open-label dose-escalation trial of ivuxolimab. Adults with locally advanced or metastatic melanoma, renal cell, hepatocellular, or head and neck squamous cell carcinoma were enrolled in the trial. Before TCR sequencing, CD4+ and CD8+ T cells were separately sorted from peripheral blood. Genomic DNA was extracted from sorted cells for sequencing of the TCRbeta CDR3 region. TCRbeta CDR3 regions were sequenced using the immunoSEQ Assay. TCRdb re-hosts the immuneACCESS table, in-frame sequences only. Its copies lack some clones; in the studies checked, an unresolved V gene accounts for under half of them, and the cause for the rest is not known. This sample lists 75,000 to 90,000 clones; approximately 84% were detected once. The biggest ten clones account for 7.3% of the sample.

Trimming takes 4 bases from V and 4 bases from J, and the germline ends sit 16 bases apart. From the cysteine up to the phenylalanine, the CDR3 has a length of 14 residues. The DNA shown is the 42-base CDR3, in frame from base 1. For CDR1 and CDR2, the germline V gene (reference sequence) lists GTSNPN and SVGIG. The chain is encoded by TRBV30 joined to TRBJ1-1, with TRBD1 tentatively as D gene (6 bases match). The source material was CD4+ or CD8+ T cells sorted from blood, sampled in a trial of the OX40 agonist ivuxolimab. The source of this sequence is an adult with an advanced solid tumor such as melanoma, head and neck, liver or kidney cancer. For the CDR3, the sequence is CAWTTGQFGTEAFF. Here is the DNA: TGTGCCTGGACTACCGGACAGTTCGGCACTGAAGCTTTCTTT.